Each of the 2 T cell receptor beta chains below was sequenced from the same sample in a study of CXCR3-negative and CXCR3-positive naive CD8 T cells. TRB cDNA was prepared as libraries by UMI-labeled 5' RACE. Each CDR3 protein gets one entry in TCRdb, which reprocessed the 5' RACE reads and gives no DNA. Seen in this sample are about 41,000 distinct CDR3 sequences; the ten most common clones hold roughly 14%. What was sequenced was memory CD8+ T cells from blood. These receptors were obtained from a human donor in good health. Some clones in this sample may be carry-over from other donors' samples.

V and J are TRBV29-1 and TRBJ2-2. CDR3 length: 13 residues. The germline CDR1 and CDR2 sequences are SQVTM and ANQGSEA. The CDR3 spells CSVVHGNTGELFF.

The V and J genes are TRBV10-2 and TRBJ1-2; TCRdb selects TRBD1, and the lack of DNA leaves this call unchecked. This CDR3 region has 12 residues. Germline CDR1 is WSHSY and CDR2 is SAAADI. CDR3 in amino acids: CASSPGAPGYTF.